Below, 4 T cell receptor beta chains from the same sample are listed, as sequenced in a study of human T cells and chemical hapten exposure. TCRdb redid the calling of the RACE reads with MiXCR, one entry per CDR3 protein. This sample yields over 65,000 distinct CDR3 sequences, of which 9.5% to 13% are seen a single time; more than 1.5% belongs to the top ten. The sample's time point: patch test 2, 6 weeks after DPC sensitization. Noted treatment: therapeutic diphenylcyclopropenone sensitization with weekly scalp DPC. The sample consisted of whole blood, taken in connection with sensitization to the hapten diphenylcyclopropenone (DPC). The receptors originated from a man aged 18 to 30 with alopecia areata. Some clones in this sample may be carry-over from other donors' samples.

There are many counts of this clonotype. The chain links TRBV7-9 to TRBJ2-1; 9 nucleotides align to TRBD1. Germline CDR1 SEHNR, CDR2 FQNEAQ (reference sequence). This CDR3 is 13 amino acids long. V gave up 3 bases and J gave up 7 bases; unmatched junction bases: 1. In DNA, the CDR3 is TGTGCCAGCAGCTTGGGACAGGGAAATGAGCAGTTCTTC. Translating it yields CASSLGQGNEQFF.

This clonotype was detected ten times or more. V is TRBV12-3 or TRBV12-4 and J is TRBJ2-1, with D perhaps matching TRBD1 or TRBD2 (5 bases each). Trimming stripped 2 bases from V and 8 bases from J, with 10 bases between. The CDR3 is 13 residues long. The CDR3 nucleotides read TGTGCCAGCAGTTTACGGGGACGGCATGAGCAGTTCTTC. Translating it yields CASSLRGRHEQFF.

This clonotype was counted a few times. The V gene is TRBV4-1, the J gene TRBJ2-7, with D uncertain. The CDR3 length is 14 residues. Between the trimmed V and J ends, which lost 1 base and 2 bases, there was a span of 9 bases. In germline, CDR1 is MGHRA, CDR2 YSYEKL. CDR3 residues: CASSQVQITYEQYF. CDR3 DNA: TGCGCCAGCAGCCAAGTCCAGATTACCTACGAGCAGTACTTC.

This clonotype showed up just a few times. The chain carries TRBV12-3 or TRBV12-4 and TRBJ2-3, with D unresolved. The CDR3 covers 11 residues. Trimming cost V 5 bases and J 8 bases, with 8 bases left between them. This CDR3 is CASSPLVTQYF. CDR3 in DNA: TGTGCCAGCAGTCCTCTTGTTACGCAGTATTTT.